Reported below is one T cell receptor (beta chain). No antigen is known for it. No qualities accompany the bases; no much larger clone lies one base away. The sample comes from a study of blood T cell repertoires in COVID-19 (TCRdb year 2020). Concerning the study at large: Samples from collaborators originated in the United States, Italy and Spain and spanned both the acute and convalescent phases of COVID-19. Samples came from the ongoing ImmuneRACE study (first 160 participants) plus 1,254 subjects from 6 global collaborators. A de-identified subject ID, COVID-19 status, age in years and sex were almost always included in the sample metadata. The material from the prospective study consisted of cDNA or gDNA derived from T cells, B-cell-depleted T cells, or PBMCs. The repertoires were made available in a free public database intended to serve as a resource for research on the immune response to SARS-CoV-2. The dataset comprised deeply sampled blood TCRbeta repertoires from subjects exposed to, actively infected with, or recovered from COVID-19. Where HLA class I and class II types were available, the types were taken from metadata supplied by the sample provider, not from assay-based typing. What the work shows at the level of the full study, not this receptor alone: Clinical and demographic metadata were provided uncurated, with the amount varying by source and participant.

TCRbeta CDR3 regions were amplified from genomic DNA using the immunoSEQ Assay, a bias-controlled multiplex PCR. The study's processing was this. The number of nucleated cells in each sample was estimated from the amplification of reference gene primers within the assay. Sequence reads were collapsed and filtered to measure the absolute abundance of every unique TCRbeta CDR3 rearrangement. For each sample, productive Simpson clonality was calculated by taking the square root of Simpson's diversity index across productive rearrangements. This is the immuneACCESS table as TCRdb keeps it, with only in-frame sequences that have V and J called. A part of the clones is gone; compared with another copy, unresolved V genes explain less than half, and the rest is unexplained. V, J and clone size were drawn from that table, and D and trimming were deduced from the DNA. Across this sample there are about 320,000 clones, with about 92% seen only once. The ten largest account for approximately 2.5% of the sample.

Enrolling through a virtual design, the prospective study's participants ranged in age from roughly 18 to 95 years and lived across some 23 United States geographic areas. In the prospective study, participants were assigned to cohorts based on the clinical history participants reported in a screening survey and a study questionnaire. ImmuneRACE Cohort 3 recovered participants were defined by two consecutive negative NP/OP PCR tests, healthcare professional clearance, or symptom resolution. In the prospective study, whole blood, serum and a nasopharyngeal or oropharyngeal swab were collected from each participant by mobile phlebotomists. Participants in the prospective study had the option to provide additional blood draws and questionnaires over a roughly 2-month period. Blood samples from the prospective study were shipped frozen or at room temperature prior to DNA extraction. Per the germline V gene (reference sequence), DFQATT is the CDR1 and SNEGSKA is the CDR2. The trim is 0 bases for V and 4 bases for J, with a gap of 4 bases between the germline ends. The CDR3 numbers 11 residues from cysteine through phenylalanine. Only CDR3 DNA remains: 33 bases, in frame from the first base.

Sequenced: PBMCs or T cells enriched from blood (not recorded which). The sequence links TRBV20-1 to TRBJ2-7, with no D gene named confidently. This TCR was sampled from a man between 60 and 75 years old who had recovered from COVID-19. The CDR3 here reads CSARDNYEQYF. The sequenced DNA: TGCAGTGCTAGAGACAATTACGAGCAGTACTTC.